The 10 T cell receptor beta chains in this list originate from one sample, sequenced in a study of blood T cell repertoires in COVID-19. Libraries were prepared by immunoSEQ multiplex PCR; TCRdb keeps only in-frame clonotypes and omits some of them. The table lists 100,000 to 150,000 clones, 81% of them singletons. Material: peripheral blood. The receptors here all came from a man aged 25 to 40 with COVID-19, enrolled during active disease.

This chain joins TRBV3-1 (or the pseudogene TRBV3-2) and TRBJ1-1; D perhaps matches TRBD1 (5 bases). The CDR3 sequence is 17 residues long. Germline V gene data show CDR1 as LGHDT and CDR2 as YNNKEL (reference sequence). Trimming took 2 bases from V and 0 from J, leaving 16 bases between them. CDR3 protein: CASSQRGGYSMNTEAFF. The CDR3 bases are TGTGCCAGCAGCCAACGGGGGGGATACTCGATGAACACTGAAGCTTTCTTT.

There are a few counts of this clone. The CDR3 nucleotides read TGCGCCAGCAGCCAATCACAGATTTACAATGAGCAGTTCTTC. Its protein is CASSQSQIYNEQFF. The V call is TRBV4-1, the J call TRBJ2-1; D call uncertain. The V end lost 2 bases, the J end lost 4 bases, and 9 bases lay between the germline ends. This CDR3 contains 14 residues. Looked up from germline, CDR1 is MGHRA and CDR2 is YSYEKL.

V usage is TRBV9 and J usage is TRBJ2-7, with 7 bases lining up with TRBD1. CDR1 and CDR2 (germline): SGDLS, YYNGEE. V shed 4 bases, J shed 3 bases, and the junction held 10 bases outside the gene matches. The CDR3 contains 15 residues. CDR3 region: CASSLSTGFGYEQYF. The CDR3 nucleotides read TGTGCCAGCAGCCTTTCGACAGGGTTCGGCTACGAGCAGTACTTC.

This clone was seen more than once but under ten times. J is TRBJ2-7 and V is TRBV27; TRBD2 agrees at 10 bases. Germline lookup yields CDR1 MNHEY and CDR2 SMNVEV (reference sequence). The V segment lost 5 bases and the J segment 3 bases; nucleotides outside the gene matches: 4. The CDR3 length is 14 residues. CDR3 bases: TGTGCCAGCAGTGTCCTAGCGGGAGTCTACGAGCAGTACTTC. This sequence encodes CASSVLAGVYEQYF.

The chain is built from TRBV19 and TRBJ2-5; 7 bases fit TRBD2. In germline, CDR1 is LNHDA, CDR2 SQIVND (reference sequence). The CDR3 sequence is 15 residues long. The V gene end was trimmed by 7 bases and the J gene end by 5 bases; junction bases not matched to a gene: 13. CDR3 bases: TGTGCCAGTACCGCCCGGATAGCCGGGGGGGAGACCCAGTACTTC. Amino acids: CASTARIAGGETQYF.

This clone occurred a few times. V gene TRBV11-2 combines with J gene TRBJ2-7; 12 bases match TRBD2. Germline assignment: CDR1 SGHAT and CDR2 FQNNGV. Germline trimming cut 4 bases from V and 7 bases from J; bases unmatched to any gene: 11. The CDR3 spans 16 residues. CDR3 region: CASSSGTSGLRGEQYF. CDR3 coding DNA: TGTGCCAGCAGCTCCGGGACTAGCGGGTTACGGGGGGAGCAGTACTTC.

V gene TRBV4-2 combines with J gene TRBJ1-2, with TRBD1 matching 9 bases. The germline V gene has CDR1 LGHNA and CDR2 YNFKEQ. With 0 bases clipped from V and 3 bases from J, the junction kept 5 bases outside the gene matches. The CDR3 runs to 16 residues. The CDR3 region has the DNA TGTGCCAGCAGCCAAGATTTTGGGGACAGGGACTATGGCTACACCTTC. Protein sequence: CASSQDFGDRDYGYTF.

Only one count was recorded for this clone. The chain carries TRBV15 and TRBJ2-4; a possible D gene is TRBD1 (5 bases). Trimming cost V 4 bases and J 4 bases, with 14 bases left between them. Germline V gives CDR1 LNHNV, CDR2 YYDKDF (reference sequence). This CDR3 contains 15 residues. The CDR3 reads CATSTSRTRKNIQYF. The CDR3 nucleotides read TGTGCCACCAGCACCTCTCGGACAAGGAAAAACATTCAGTACTTC.

The gene calls are TRBV7-2 and TRBJ1-5; TRBD1 matches at 8 bases. The V segment lost 4 bases and the J segment 6 bases; nucleotides outside the gene matches: 5. This CDR3 region has 14 residues. Per the germline V gene, CDR1 is SGHTA and CDR2 is FQGNSA. The CDR3: CASSSGGIVQPQHF. The DNA for the CDR3 is TGTGCCAGCAGCTCAGGGGGCATAGTTCAGCCCCAGCATTTT.

The chain is built from TRBV5-1 and TRBJ2-7; 10 nucleotides agree with TRBD1. CDR3 size: 16 residues. CDR1 SGHRS and CDR2 YFSETQ come from the germline V gene. V gave up 0 bases and J gave up 3 bases; unmatched junction bases: 6. This CDR3 is CASSLALGDRGYEQYF. The CDR3 DNA is TGCGCCAGCAGCTTGGCCCTCGGGGACAGGGGCTACGAGCAGTACTTC.